The 9 T cell receptor beta chains listed next were all sequenced from one sample in a study of blood T cell repertoires in COVID-19. Profiled with immunoSEQ multiplex PCR; TCRdb holds only in-frame clones, not every one. Here the sample spans about 330,000 clones, more than 75% being singletons. Sequencing input: peripheral blood. These TCRs come from a woman aged 45-60 years with active or convalescent COVID-19.

This clone was seen a few times. The chain carries TRBV11-3 and TRBJ1-1, with a weak D call TRBD1 (6 bases). The V end lost 5 bases, the J end lost 3 bases, and 13 bases lay between the germline ends. This CDR3 is 14 amino acids long. Germline values: CDR1 SGHNT, CDR2 YENEEA. The CDR3 region is CASSVTGRYTEAFF. In nucleotides, the CDR3 is TGTGCCAGCAGCGTAACAGGGCGTTACACTGAAGCTTTCTTT.

The chain carries TRBV3-1 (or the pseudogene TRBV3-2) and TRBJ1-6; the match to TRBD1 covers 8 bases. This CDR3 comprises 17 residues. CDR1 and CDR2 from the germline V gene are LGHDT and YNNKEL (reference sequence). V gave up 0 bases and J gave up 3 bases; unmatched junction bases: 4. The chain's CDR3 is CASSQETTGVYNSPLHF. The CDR3 DNA is TGTGCCAGCAGCCAAGAGACGACAGGGGTCTATAATTCACCCCTCCACTTT.

This clone occurred once. V is TRBV6-6 and J is TRBJ1-2; perhaps TRBD1 as D (5 bases). V gave up 4 bases and J gave up 4 bases, with 16 bases separating them. This CDR3 comprises 15 residues. CDR1 and CDR2 (germline): MNHNY, SVGAGI (reference sequence). CDR3 sequence reads: CASSSGDRFPYGYTF. CDR3 sequence (DNA): TGTGCCAGCAGTTCGGGGGATCGGTTCCCCTATGGCTACACCTTC.

The rearrangement uses TRBV30 and TRBJ1-2; a weak D match, TRBD1 (5 bases). This CDR3 is built from 14 residues. V shed 5 bases and J shed 5 bases, with 18 bases lying between them. CDR1 and CDR2 (germline): GTSNPN, SVGIG (reference sequence). The CDR3 coding sequence is TGTGCCTGGGCCCGGTGGGGGGGGACGTATGGCTACACCTTC. Protein: CAWARWGGTYGYTF.

This sequence joins TRBV5-5 and TRBJ2-7, with D possibly being TRBD1 (6 bases). The CDR3 totals 15 residues. Per the germline V gene, CDR1 is SGHKS and CDR2 is YYEKEE (reference sequence). V lost 0 bases and J lost 1, with 11 bases in between. CDR3 nucleotide sequence: TGTGCCAGCAGCTTGGGGGGACATCTGTCCTACGAGCAGTACTTC. Its translation is CASSLGGHLSYEQYF.

The chain employs TRBV19 and TRBJ1-2; TRBD1 agrees at 9 bases. The V gene end was trimmed by 7 bases and the J gene end by 8 bases; junction bases not matched to a gene: 8. This CDR3 comprises 13 residues. The germline V gene encodes CDR1 LNHDA and CDR2 SQIVND (reference sequence). DNA of the CDR3: TGTGCCAGTAAAGGAACAGGGGGCGCAGGCTACACCTTC. The encoded protein is CASKGTGGAGYTF. Based on the CDR3 plus reference TRBV19 and TRBJ1-2, the full variable domain is DGGITQSPKYLFRKEGQNVTLSCEQNLNHDAMYWYRQDPGQGLRLIYYSQIVNDFQKGDIAEGYSVSREKKESFPLTVTSAQKNPTAFYLCASKGTGGAGYTFGSGTRLTVV.

This rearrangement joins TRBV3-1 (or the pseudogene TRBV3-2) to TRBJ2-5, with a possible D match to TRBD1 (5 bases). The germline CDR1 and CDR2 sequences are LGHDT and YNNKEL (reference sequence). The CDR3 has 11 residues. Trimming took 1 base from V and 11 from J, leaving 8 bases between them. The CDR3 reads CASSQATEQYF. CDR3 coding DNA: TGTGCCAGCAGCCAAGCGACAGAGCAGTACTTC.

This rearrangement joins TRBV6-5 to TRBJ2-1; 8 bases align to TRBD2. The junction had 7 bases not matched to a gene; V was cut back by 2 bases and J by 4 bases. Germline CDR1 reads MNHEY; CDR2 reads SVGAGI. The CDR3 covers 16 residues. CDR3 protein: CASSYRAGVGYNEQFF. CDR3 DNA: TGTGCCAGCAGTTACCGAGCGGGGGTGGGGTACAATGAGCAGTTCTTC.

The count of this clone is one. The rearrangement joins TRBV28 to TRBJ1-1, with 9 bases matching TRBD1. This CDR3 has 14 amino acids. Germline CDR1 reads MDHEN; CDR2 reads SYDVKM. V lost 5 bases, J lost 6 bases, and 7 bases stayed unmatched. For the CDR3, the DNA is TGTGCCAGCAGTGCTCAACAGGGGGCCTCTGAAGCTTTCTTT. Translated, it gives CASSAQQGASEAFF.